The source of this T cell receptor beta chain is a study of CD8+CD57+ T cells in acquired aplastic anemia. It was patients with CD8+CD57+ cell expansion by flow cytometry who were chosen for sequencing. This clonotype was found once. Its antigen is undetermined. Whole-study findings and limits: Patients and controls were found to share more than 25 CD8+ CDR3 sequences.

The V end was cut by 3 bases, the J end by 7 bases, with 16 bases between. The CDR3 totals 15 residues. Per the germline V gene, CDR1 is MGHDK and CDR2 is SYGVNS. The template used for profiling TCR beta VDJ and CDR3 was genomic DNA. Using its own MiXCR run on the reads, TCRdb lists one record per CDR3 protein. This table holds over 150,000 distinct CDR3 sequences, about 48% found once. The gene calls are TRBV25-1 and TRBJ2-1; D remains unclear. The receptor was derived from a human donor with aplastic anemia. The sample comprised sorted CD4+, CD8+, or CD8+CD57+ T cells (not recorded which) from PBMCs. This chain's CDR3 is CASSDARASRNEQFF. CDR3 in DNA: TGTGCCAGCAGTGACGCCCGGGCTTCAAGAAATGAGCAGTTCTTC. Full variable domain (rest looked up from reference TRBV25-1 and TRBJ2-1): EADIYQTPRYLVIGTGKKITLECSQTMGHDKMYWYQQDPGMELHLIHYSYGVNSTEKGDLSSESTVSRIRTEHFPLTLESARPSHTSQYLCASSDARASRNEQFFGPGTRLTVL.